What follows are 15 T cell receptor beta chains derived from one specimen sequenced in a study of T-cell reconstitution after alpha-beta-depleted transplantation in children. During its preparation, the TCRbeta library received unique molecular identifiers. TCRdb re-derived calls from the PCR reads in MiXCR, one entry per CDR3 protein. The table shows about 900,000 distinct CDR3 sequences, with about 30% occurring only once. This specimen consisted of PBMCs, mostly from graft donor cells, obtained 360 days after TCRalphabeta/CD19-depleted stem cell transplant. These receptors were taken from a boy under two years old who had a stem cell transplant for SCID, so the T cells may come from the graft donor.

This clonotype was observed a few times. This rearrangement joins TRBV5-1 to TRBJ2-5; 7 bases align to TRBD1. Germline CDR1 reads SGHRS; CDR2 reads YFSETQ. The CDR3 is made up of 15 amino acids. Losses at the gene ends were 4 bases for V and 1 base for J; bases not matched to a gene: 7. The CDR3 reads CASSRDSDLQETQYF. The CDR3 DNA sequence: TGCGCCAGCAGCCGGGACAGCGATCTCCAAGAGACCCAGTACTTC.

This clonotype was detected a few times. The CDR3 nucleotides read TGCAGTGCTAGAGATCGCGGCGAGCTCATGAACACTGAAGCTTTCTTT. The encoded protein is CSARDRGELMNTEAFF. The chain uses TRBV20-1 and TRBJ1-1; no firm D call. The CDR3 spans 16 residues. Germline CDR1 is DFQATT and CDR2 is SNEGSKA (reference sequence). V gave up 0 bases and J gave up 0 bases, with 14 bases separating them.

V is TRBV7-3 and J is TRBJ2-1, with TRBD2 matching 11 bases. Trimming at V came to 2 bases and at J to 7 bases, leaving 10 bases not matched to a gene. The germline CDR1 and CDR2 sequences are SGHTA and FQGTGA. This CDR3 is 17 amino acids long. CDR3 bases: TGTGCCAGCAGCTTACTCCCTAGCGGGGGGCGGCGGAATGAGCAGTTCTTC. This codes for CASSLLPSGGRRNEQFF.

The chain uses TRBV29-1 and TRBJ2-1; 8 bases match TRBD2. J lost 1 base, V lost 6 bases, and 14 bases had no gene match. CDR1 is SQVTM, CDR2 ANQGSEA, per germline. This CDR3 contains 17 residues. CDR3 protein: CSVHPRGVPISYNEQFF. Written as DNA, the CDR3 is TGCAGCGTCCACCCGCGGGGGGTCCCAATTTCCTACAATGAGCAGTTCTTC.

The V and J genes are TRBV20-1 and TRBJ1-5, with D unresolved. The CDR3 contains 15 residues. V was shortened by 5 bases and J by 1 base, with 15 bases between the two germline ends. Germline V gives CDR1 DFQATT, CDR2 SNEGSKA (reference sequence). The CDR3, as DNA: TGCAGTGCTGGCTCGGTAGTCAGGAGCAATCAGCCCCAGCATTTT. This codes for CSAGSVVRSNQPQHF.

V is TRBV5-1 and J is TRBJ2-1; D is perhaps TRBD2 (7 bases). Germline CDR1 is SGHRS and CDR2 is YFSETQ. V was pared by 7 bases and J by 3 bases, with 14 bases between. CDR3 length: 14 amino acids. The CDR3 protein is CASARGGSYNEQFF. The CDR3 nucleotides are TGCGCCAGCGCGAGGGGGGGGAGCTACAATGAGCAGTTCTTC. Based on the CDR3 plus reference TRBV5-1 and TRBJ2-1, the full variable domain is KAGVTQTPRYLIKTRGQQVTLSCSPISGHRSVSWYQQTPGQGLQFLFEYFSETQRNKGNFPGRFSGRQFSNSRSEMNVSTLELGDSALYLCASARGGSYNEQFFGPGTRLTVL.

In nucleotides, the CDR3 is TGTGCCAGCAGCCTGGACGTAGGGACCTACGAGCAGTACTTC. Encoded protein: CASSLDVGTYEQYF. This chain joins TRBV5-6 and TRBJ2-7; D call uncertain. The CDR3 spans 14 residues. Trimming took off 4 bases at V and 2 bases at J, with 13 bases between the two ends. From germline, CDR1 is SGHDT and CDR2 YYEEEE.

The chain couples TRBV18 to TRBJ1-1; 7 bases align to TRBD1. Trimming at V came to 3 bases and at J to 7 bases, leaving 5 bases not matched to a gene. Germline values: CDR1 KGHSH, CDR2 LQKENI. The CDR3 covers 13 residues. This chain's CDR3 is CASSPGQANEAFF. Here the CDR3 DNA reads TGTGCCAGCTCACCCGGACAGGCTAATGAAGCTTTCTTT.

This clonotype was seen only a few times. The chain recombines TRBV5-1 with TRBJ2-3; the match to TRBD2 covers 8 bases. The junction had 8 bases not matched to a gene; V was cut back by 0 bases and J by 5 bases. This CDR3 region has 16 residues. The V gene's germline CDR1 is SGHRS and CDR2 YFSETQ. The CDR3 loop reads CASSLATGLGGDTQYF. The CDR3 DNA reads as TGCGCCAGCAGCTTGGCCACGGGACTAGGGGGAGATACGCAGTATTTT.

This clonotype was recorded a few times. The chain recombines TRBV28 with TRBJ1-5; a weak D match, TRBD1 (5 bases). From germline, CDR1 is MDHEN and CDR2 SYDVKM. The length of the CDR3 is 15 residues. V was cut by 6 bases and J by 0 bases, with 12 bases left in between. The CDR3 reads CASSPGGGSNQPQHF. The CDR3 DNA follows: TGTGCCAGCAGCCCCGGCGGGGGTAGCAATCAGCCCCAGCATTTT.

The V gene is TRBV10-3, the J gene TRBJ2-5, with D unresolved. V lost 4 bases to trimming and J lost 0 bases, with 3 bases between them. The germline V gene has CDR1 ENHRY and CDR2 SYGVKD. This CDR3 comprises 12 residues. The CDR3 loop is CAISANQETQYF. The CDR3 bases are TGTGCCATCAGTGCCAACCAAGAGACCCAGTACTTC.

This clonotype showed up just a few times. V usage is TRBV12-3 or TRBV12-4 and J usage is TRBJ1-2; TRBD1 matches 8 bases. Unmatched junction bases numbered 5, after V lost 5 bases and J lost 6 bases. This CDR3 contains 13 residues. CDR3 nucleotide sequence: TGTGCCAGCAGTCTCCGGGACAGGAATGGCTACACCTTC. As protein: CASSLRDRNGYTF.

The chain carries TRBV21-1 and TRBJ2-3; the table's D call, TRBD2, was not checked against the DNA. TRBV21-1 corresponds to a pseudogene. This CDR3 region has 15 residues. CDR3 in amino acids: CASSKEAGRTDTQYF. CDR3 DNA: TGTGCCAGCAGCAAAGAAGCGGGTCGCACAGATACGCAGTATTTT.

This clonotype was seen many times. This chain uses TRBV10-3 with TRBJ1-1; D is undetermined. Trimming took 6 bases from V and 1 from J, leaving 12 bases between them. Germline-derived CDR1 and CDR2 are ENHRY and SYGVKD. The CDR3 runs to 14 residues. The CDR3 DNA is TGTGCCATCAGAGCTGGACGGTCGAACACTGAAGCTTTCTTT. This translates into CAIRAGRSNTEAFF.

The rearrangement links TRBV20-1 to TRBJ1-2; TRBD1 matches 7 bases. Germline CDR1 reads DFQATT; CDR2 reads SNEGSKA (reference sequence). This CDR3 is 14 amino acids long. The V and J ends lost 3 bases and 5 bases, in that order; junction bases with no gene match: 9. CDR3 DNA: TGCAGTGCTAGCCCTCGGACAGGAAGGTATGGCTACACCTTC. Residues: CSASPRTGRYGYTF.